Below are 21 T cell receptor beta chains sequenced from a single sample in a study of OX40 agonist ivuxolimab in advanced cancers. Libraries were prepared by immunoSEQ multiplex PCR; TCRdb keeps only in-frame clonotypes and omits some of them. The sample records more than 65,000 clones, around 84% being singletons. Source: CD4+ or CD8+ T cells sorted from blood, taken in a trial of the OX40 agonist ivuxolimab. These receptors came from an adult with an advanced solid tumor such as melanoma, head and neck, liver or kidney cancer.

This clone was picked up a small number of times. The V gene is TRBV5-1, the J gene TRBJ2-5; 11 nucleotides agree with TRBD1. Looked up from germline, CDR1 is SGHRS and CDR2 is YFSETQ. The V segment lost 4 bases and the J segment 0 bases; nucleotides outside the gene matches: 5. The CDR3 runs to 16 residues. CDR3 residues: CASSGGTGGYQETQYF. The DNA of the CDR3 is TGCGCCAGCAGCGGAGGGACAGGGGGGTACCAAGAGACCCAGTACTTC.

The rearrangement links TRBV6-5 to TRBJ1-1; D call uncertain. The CDR3 loop spans 14 amino acids. From germline, CDR1 is MNHEY and CDR2 SVGAGI. The ends were cut back, 0 bases at V and 1 base at J, with 6 bases in the middle. The CDR3 spells CASSYSGENTEAFF. CDR3 nucleotides: TGTGCCAGCAGTTACTCTGGGGAGAACACTGAAGCTTTCTTT.

V gene TRBV7-9 combines with J gene TRBJ1-1; D perhaps matches TRBD1 (6 bases). The CDR3 is 12 residues long. The germline CDR1 and CDR2 sequences are SEHNR and FQNEAQ (reference sequence). Trimming took off 4 bases at V and 7 bases at J, with 10 bases between the two ends. CDR3 sequence: CASSYLTGEAFF. Written as DNA, the CDR3 is TGTGCCAGCAGCTACCTGACAGGTGAAGCTTTCTTT.

The CDR3 nucleotides are TGTGCCAGCAGCCCATCGCGGGGCACAGATACGCAGTATTTT. Protein sequence: CASSPSRGTDTQYF. V gene TRBV7-2 combines with J gene TRBJ2-3; possible D gene TRBD2, 5 bases. Between the trimmed V and J ends, which lost 5 bases and 1 base, there was a span of 10 bases. This CDR3 spans 14 amino acids. CDR1 and CDR2 from the germline V gene are SGHTA and FQGNSA.

This chain connects TRBV7-2 to TRBJ2-1, with 7 bases identical to TRBD2. The V gene's germline CDR1 is SGHTA and CDR2 FQGNSA. The length of the CDR3 is 15 residues. V lost 5 bases to trimming and J lost 0 bases; unmatched junction nucleotides: 4. CDR3 in DNA: TGTGCCAGCAGCCCGGGCGGGAGCTCCTACAATGAGCAGTTCTTC. It codes for CASSPGGSSYNEQFF.

This sequence joins TRBV4-1 and TRBJ2-2; perhaps TRBD2 as D (5 bases). This CDR3 is built from 16 residues. The V gene lost 4 bases and the J gene lost 0 bases, with 12 bases spanning the gap. Germline V gene data show CDR1 as MGHRA and CDR2 as YSYEKL. The chain's CDR3 is CASSPRTEANTGELFF. CDR3 sequence (DNA): TGCGCCAGCAGCCCTAGGACGGAGGCGAACACCGGGGAGCTGTTTTTT.

V gene TRBV30 combines with J gene TRBJ2-5; no clear D gene. Trimming pared 4 bases from V and 5 bases from J, leaving 14 bases between. The CDR3 sequence is 13 residues long. Germline values: CDR1 GTSNPN, CDR2 SVGIG (reference sequence). The CDR3 loop reads CAWMSIGSETQYF. The CDR3 DNA reads as TGTGCCTGGATGTCAATAGGTTCCGAGACCCAGTACTTC.

This clone showed up just once. J is TRBJ1-2 and V is TRBV6-6; D not resolved. Germline CDR1 MNHNY, CDR2 SVGAGI (reference sequence). This CDR3 region has 13 residues. The ends were cut back, 6 bases at V and 4 bases at J, with 12 bases in the middle. CDR3 residues: CASRPTVVYGYTF. CDR3 nucleotide sequence: TGTGCCAGCAGGCCCACTGTAGTCTATGGCTACACCTTC.

The chain joins TRBV30 to TRBJ1-1; perhaps TRBD1 as D (5 bases). This CDR3 spans 15 amino acids. Germline CDR1 reads GTSNPN; CDR2 reads SVGIG (reference sequence). Between the trimmed V and J ends, which lost 3 bases and 6 bases, there was a span of 20 bases. The CDR3 spells CAWRAGTGPSAEAFF. DNA for the CDR3: TGTGCCTGGAGGGCCGGGACGGGACCTTCGGCTGAAGCTTTCTTT.

The chain has TRBV7-6 and TRBJ1-3; TRBD1 agrees at 7 bases. The CDR3 consists of 15 residues. Germline V gene sequence: CDR1 SGHVS, CDR2 FNYEAQ. V shed 1 base, J shed 2 bases, and the junction held 2 bases outside the gene matches. The CDR3 DNA follows: TGTGCCAGCAGCTTAGAAGACAGGGCTGGAAACACCATATATTTT. The encoded protein is CASSLEDRAGNTIYF.

This chain links TRBV6-5 with TRBJ1-5, with no clear D. The CDR3 consists of 15 residues. Trimming removed 5 bases at V and 2 bases at J, with 13 bases between. From germline, CDR1 is MNHEY and CDR2 SVGAGI. CDR3 sequence (DNA): TGTGCCAGCAGTACCTCCGAGGGCCGCAATCAGCCCCAGCATTTT. Its translation is CASSTSEGRNQPQHF.

V gene TRBV7-2 combines with J gene TRBJ1-2; 7 bases are shared with TRBD1. This CDR3 has 15 amino acids. Germline loops: CDR1 SGHTA, CDR2 FQGNSA. The V segment lost 3 bases and the J segment 4 bases; nucleotides outside the gene matches: 8. The CDR3 DNA sequence: TGTGCCAGCAGCTTCGCTAGGGACAGCCCCTATGGCTACACCTTC. It specifies CASSFARDSPYGYTF.

The chain uses TRBV11-3 and TRBJ1-1; D gene uncertain. The V and J ends lost 2 bases and 2 bases respectively, with 6 bases between them. Germline V gives CDR1 SGHNT, CDR2 YENEEA. CDR3 length: 13 residues. The CDR3 DNA reads TGTGCCAGCAGCTTAACAGCAAACACTGAAGCTTTCTTT. Its protein product is CASSLTANTEAFF.

The V gene is TRBV11-3, the J gene TRBJ2-7, with D perhaps matching TRBD2 (6 bases). The CDR3 length is 17 residues. The V gene's germline CDR1 is SGHNT and CDR2 YENEEA. Trimming cost V 1 base and J 4 bases, with 20 bases left between them. In DNA form, the CDR3 reads TGTGCCAGCAGCTTAGCCACCCTTGCGGGGACCCCTTACGAGCAGTACTTC. Residues: CASSLATLAGTPYEQYF.

This clone was seen a single time. The chain recombines TRBV6-5 with TRBJ1-1; D ambiguous. Germline V gene data show CDR1 as MNHEY and CDR2 as SVGAGI. Deletions cut 4 bases from V and 1 base from J, with 7 bases between. The length of the CDR3 is 13 residues. The CDR3 bases are TGTGCCAGCAGTTTCGCAGGGAACACTGAAGCTTTCTTT. It yields the protein CASSFAGNTEAFF.

This rearrangement joins TRBV14 to TRBJ2-3; D is perhaps TRBD2 (6 bases). Germline V gene lookup returns CDR1 SGHDN and CDR2 FVKESK. Trimming shortened V by 2 bases and J by 6 bases, and 18 bases separated the two germline ends. The CDR3 totals 16 residues. CDR3 amino acids: CASSQLGSMVSDTQYF. The CDR3 bases are TGTGCCAGCAGCCAACTCGGGAGTATGGTTTCGGATACGCAGTATTTT.

This sequence joins TRBV2 and TRBJ1-5, with D unresolved. CDR1 SNHLY and CDR2 FYNNEI come from the germline V gene. This CDR3 has 12 amino acids. Trimming took off 3 bases at V and 5 bases at J, with 5 bases between the two ends. The CDR3 spells CASSDEDQPQHF. Written as DNA, the CDR3 is TGTGCCAGCAGTGATGAAGATCAGCCCCAGCATTTT.

The chain combines TRBV19 with TRBJ2-7; 7 positions match TRBD2. The germline gives CDR1 LNHDA, CDR2 SQIVND (reference sequence). V dropped 3 bases and J dropped 2; count of bases not matched to a gene: 10. This CDR3 is built from 16 residues. In DNA form, the CDR3 reads TGTGCCAGTAGTATGGGGCCATGGCGGGAGCCCTACGAGCAGTACTTC. Translated: CASSMGPWREPYEQYF.

This chain uses TRBV20-1 with TRBJ2-1; the D is unclear. Germline V lookup: CDR1 DFQATT, CDR2 SNEGSKA (reference sequence). Trimming cost V 2 bases and J 9 bases, with 8 bases left between them. The CDR3 is 11 residues long. This chain's CDR3 is CSARPLGEQFF. The CDR3 nucleotides are TGCAGTGCTAGACCTCTGGGTGAGCAGTTCTTC.

Here the CDR3 reads CASGLPCTDTQYF. The CDR3 DNA reads TGTGCTAGTGGTTTGCCCTGCACAGATACGCAGTATTTT. The rearrangement links TRBV12-5 to TRBJ2-3, with D unresolved. Trimming shortened V by 2 bases and J by 1 base, and 4 bases separated the two germline ends. Germline V gene data show CDR1 as LGHNT and CDR2 as FRNRAP. The CDR3 is 13 amino acids.

J is TRBJ2-1 and V is TRBV6-6; 7 nucleotides align to TRBD1. The CDR3 extends over 13 amino acids. Per germline, CDR1 MNHNY and CDR2 SVGAGI (reference sequence). With 5 bases clipped from V and 3 bases from J, the junction kept 1 base outside the gene matches. The CDR3, as DNA: TGTGCCAGCAGTCGGGACAGCTACAATGAGCAGTTCTTC. It yields the protein CASSRDSYNEQFF.